These T cell receptor beta chains were read from a single sample in a study of cytomegalovirus exposure and HLA in healthy donors. Only in-frame clones appear in the TCRdb table, and some are missing; sequencing was by immunoSEQ multiplex PCR. The data show over 30,000 clones, 65% to 90% seen once. The specimen sequenced was PBMCs. All receptors derive from a young woman in good health and CMV-seronegative. Both conserved end residues are part of each CDR3. D genes are given only for firm matches. The size field is filled for only some rows; it gives once, few, many or a size class.

v_gene	j_gene	abundance	d_gene	CDR3aa	CDR3nt
TRBV5-1	TRBJ2-1	.	TRBD2	CASSPRSERGEGHEQFF	TGCGCCAGCAGCCCGCGGAGCGAGCGGGGGGAAGGGCATGAGCAGTTCTTC
TRBV30	TRBJ1-5	.	.	CAWSDPQGGIRGQPQHF	TGTGCCTGGAGTGATCCCCAGGGAGGAATTCGGGGTCAGCCCCAGCATTTT
TRBV25-1	TRBJ2-2	few	TRBD2	CASYSGGENTGELFF	TGTGCCAGTTATAGCGGGGGGGAGAACACCGGGGAGCTGTTTTTT
TRBV29-1	TRBJ1-1	.	.	CSVGFGETNTEAFF	TGCAGCGTTGGCTTCGGGGAGACGAACACTGAAGCTTTCTTT
TRBV28	TRBJ1-2	.	TRBD1	CASSSPGQSNYGYTF	TGTGCCAGCAGTTCCCCGGGACAGTCTAACTATGGCTACACCTTC
TRBV5-5	TRBJ1-4	.	.	CASSFRGGPEKLFF	TGTGCCAGCAGCTTTCGCGGGGGACCTGAAAAACTGTTTTTT
TRBV7-9	TRBJ1-1	.	.	CASSLVKTGSPEAFF	TGTGCCAGCAGCTTAGTAAAAACAGGGTCCCCTGAAGCTTTCTTT
TRBV9	TRBJ1-2	.	.	CASSDQGYGYTF	TGTGCCAGCAGCGACCAGGGGTATGGCTACACCTTC
TRBV7-9	TRBJ2-7	.	TRBD1	CASSARDRAYEQYF	TGTGCCAGCAGCGCTCGGGACAGAGCCTACGAGCAGTACTTC
TRBV4-1	TRBJ2-1	.	TRBD2	CASSQVDMGLKSYNEQFF	TGCGCCAGCAGCCAAGTAGACATGGGACTAAAGTCCTACAATGAGCAGTTCTTC
TRBV27	TRBJ1-2	.	.	CASSLMGPGGYTF	TGTGCCAGCAGTTTAATGGGTCCAGGAGGCTACACCTTC
TRBV7-9	TRBJ1-6	once	.	CASSPTDTFPWISPLHF	TGTGCCAGCAGCCCAACCGACACCTTCCCCTGGATTTCACCCCTCCACTTT
TRBV10-3	TRBJ1-1	few	.	CAINDNYNTEAFF	TGTGCCATCAATGACAACTACAACACTGAAGCTTTCTTT
TRBV2	TRBJ1-1	few	.	CASTHIPGRHTEAFF	TGTGCCAGCACCCACATCCCGGGGAGGCACACTGAAGCTTTCTTT
TRBV19	TRBJ2-7	.	TRBD1	CASSIMGQGEVYEQYF	TGTGCCAGTAGTATAATGGGACAGGGCGAGGTCTACGAGCAGTACTTC
TRBV6-5	TRBJ2-7	.	.	CASSDLPGIHEQYF	TGTGCCAGCAGTGACCTCCCGGGGATCCACGAGCAGTACTTC
TRBV7-3	TRBJ2-2	few	.	CASSLMVAGELFF	TGTGCCAGCAGCTTAATGGTAGCGGGGGAGCTGTTTTTT
TRBV5-6	TRBJ2-2	.	.	CASSLARGTGELFF	TGTGCCAGCAGCTTGGCCCGGGGAACCGGGGAGCTGTTTTTT
TRBV6-6	TRBJ2-1	.	TRBD2	CASTLLRGGVYDEQFF	TGTGCCAGCACCTTACTGCGGGGGGGGGTATACGATGAGCAGTTCTTC
TRBV5-1	TRBJ2-7	.	TRBD2	CASTGAGGYSEQYF	TGCGCCAGCACCGGAGCGGGAGGTTATTCCGAGCAGTACTTC
TRBV11-2	TRBJ2-5	.	TRBD1	CASSEDRGWETQYF	TGTGCCAGCAGCGAGGACAGGGGATGGGAGACCCAGTACTTC
TRBV18	TRBJ1-1	.	.	CASSSQGRNTEAFF	TGTGCCAGCTCCTCGCAGGGGAGAAACACTGAAGCTTTCTTT
TRBV5-1	TRBJ2-7	.	TRBD2	CASRLLAGEFYEQYF	TGCGCCAGCAGACTCCTAGCGGGAGAATTCTACGAGCAGTACTTC
TRBV4-3	TRBJ1-4	.	TRBD1	CASSQPGQGRGKLFF	TGCGCCAGCAGCCAACCCGGACAGGGGAGAGGAAAACTGTTTTTT
TRBV4-3	TRBJ2-7	.	TRBD2	CASSQATSGGTYEQYF	TGCGCCAGCAGCCAAGCGACTAGCGGGGGAACCTACGAGCAGTACTTC
TRBV30	TRBJ1-2	.	.	CAWSELQGLNYGYTF	TGTGCCTGGAGTGAACTACAGGGCCTTAACTATGGCTACACCTTC
TRBV7-3	TRBJ2-3	.	.	CASSLFPGETDTQYF	TGTGCCAGCAGCTTGTTTCCGGGAGAGACAGATACGCAGTATTTT
TRBV4-2	TRBJ1-2	.	.	CASSQDTGGAGSGYTF	TGTGCCAGCAGCCAAGACACGGGGGGCGCTGGAAGTGGCTACACCTTC
TRBV7-9	TRBJ2-3	.	TRBD1	CASRRRTGDADTQYF	TGTGCCAGCAGGCGGAGGACAGGGGACGCAGATACGCAGTATTTT
TRBV9	TRBJ2-1	.	TRBD2	CASSHRTSGGRSSYNEQFF	TGTGCCAGCAGCCACCGGACTAGCGGGGGCAGGAGCTCCTACAATGAGCAGTTCTTC
TRBV5-4	TRBJ2-1	.	TRBD2	CASSPPGLDYNEQFF	TGTGCCAGCAGCCCTCCGGGACTAGACTACAATGAGCAGTTCTTC
TRBV7-9	TRBJ2-7	.	TRBD2	CASSSGTSGFYEQYF	TGTGCCAGCAGCTCCGGGACTAGCGGATTCTACGAGCAGTACTTC
TRBV29-1	TRBJ1-2	.	.	CSVELGQNYGYTF	TGCAGCGTTGAACTTGGACAGAACTATGGCTACACCTTC
TRBV11-2	TRBJ1-3	.	.	CASSLDRTGNTIYF	TGTGCCAGCAGCTTAGACAGGACTGGAAACACCATATATTTT
TRBV19	TRBJ1-3	.	.	CASRMLADSGNTIYF	TGTGCCAGTAGGATGCTGGCGGACTCTGGAAACACCATATATTTT
TRBV29-1	TRBJ2-1	.	TRBD1	CSAVRTGNEQFF	TGCAGCGCTGTCCGGACAGGAAATGAGCAGTTCTTC
TRBV5-4	TRBJ2-5	.	TRBD2	CASSLVLAGEETQYF	TGTGCCAGCAGCTTGGTGCTAGCGGGAGAAGAGACCCAGTACTTC
TRBV7-2	TRBJ1-4	.	.	CASSFSNEKLFF	TGTGCCAGCAGCTTTTCGAATGAAAAACTGTTTTTT
TRBV7-2	TRBJ2-5	.	.	CASSLGPSERTQYF	TGTGCCAGCAGCTTAGGTCCTAGCGAGAGGACCCAGTACTTC
TRBV7-9	TRBJ1-1	.	.	CASSPLSAGRNTEAFF	TGTGCCAGCAGCCCCCTCTCTGCAGGCCGGAACACTGAAGCTTTCTTT
TRBV2	TRBJ2-7	.	.	CASSAPLSGGSYEQYF	TGTGCCAGCAGCGCCCCCCTTAGCGGCGGTTCCTACGAGCAGTACTTC
TRBV7-9	TRBJ2-3	.	TRBD2	CASSLLLSSGGRTDTQYF	TGTGCCAGCAGCTTATTGCTCTCTAGCGGGGGACGGACAGATACGCAGTATTTT
TRBV18	TRBJ2-1	.	TRBD2	CASSPETSGYNEQFF	TGTGCCAGCTCACCAGAGACTAGCGGGTACAATGAGCAGTTCTTC
TRBV5-4	TRBJ2-7	once	.	CASSLGQNYEQYF	TGTGCCAGCAGCTTGGGACAAAACTACGAGCAGTACTTC
TRBV7-9	TRBJ1-2	.	TRBD1	CASSVPGQGYDGYPF	TGTGCCAGCAGCGTTCCGGGACAGGGATACGATGGCTACCCCTTC
TRBV7-9	TRBJ2-2	.	TRBD2	CASSQAGGRTGELFF	TGTGCCAGCAGCCAAGCGGGAGGGCGAACCGGGGAGCTGTTTTTT
TRBV15	TRBJ2-3	.	.	CATSGSRTRADTQYF	TGTGCCACCAGCGGCTCGAGGACACGTGCAGATACGCAGTATTTT
TRBV7-2	TRBJ1-1	.	.	CASSSRFDTEAFF	TGTGCCAGCTCTAGTCGGTTCGACACTGAAGCTTTCTTT
TRBV27	TRBJ2-3	.	TRBD1	CASSSYRGRGTDTQYF	TGTGCCAGCAGTTCGTACAGGGGACGGGGCACAGATACGCAGTATTTT
TRBV27	TRBJ1-6	once	.	CASRTRPEPYSPLHF	TGTGCCAGCAGGACGCGGCCAGAACCGTATTCACCCCTCCACTTT
TRBV7-2	TRBJ2-7	.	.	CASSLWTEPSYEQYF	TGTGCCAGCAGCCTTTGGACAGAGCCCTCCTACGAGCAGTACTTC
TRBV21-1	TRBJ2-7	.	.	CASSSRGTGLSYEQYF	TGTGCCAGCAGCAGTCGGGGGACAGGACTCTCCTACGAGCAGTACTTC
TRBV5-4	TRBJ1-1	.	TRBD1	CASTPLTGQGRNTEAFF	TGTGCCAGCACCCCTCTTACGGGACAGGGACGAAACACTGAAGCTTTCTTT
TRBV7-9	TRBJ1-1	.	TRBD1	CSSRLQGSEAFF	TGTTCCAGCAGATTACAGGGGTCTGAAGCTTTCTTT
TRBV5-1	TRBJ2-1	.	TRBD2	CASSRGGSSYNEQFF	TGCGCCAGCAGCCGGGGGGGTAGCTCCTACAATGAGCAGTTCTTC
TRBV19	TRBJ1-5	once	TRBD1	CASKEGTGGQPQNF	TGTGCCAGTAAGGAAGGGACAGGAGGGCAGCCCCAGAATTTT
TRBV6-5	TRBJ2-7	.	TRBD2	CASSYGLTSGGYEQYF	TGTGCCAGCAGTTACGGGTTAACTAGCGGGGGGTACGAGCAGTACTTC
TRBV5-6	TRBJ1-2	.	.	CASSFSYGYTF	TGTGCCAGCAGCTTCAGCTATGGCTACACCTTC
TRBV5-1	TRBJ2-7	.	TRBD2	CASSTGLVGGEQYF	TGCGCCAGCAGCACGGGACTTGTCGGGGGGGAGCAGTACTTC